Reported below is one T cell receptor (beta chain). The record originates from a study of blood T cell repertoires in COVID-19. Study at large: The United States, Italy and Spain were the sources of the acute and convalescent COVID-19 samples. The analysed material was cDNA or gDNA that came from T cells, B-cell-depleted T cells, or PBMCs.

Authors' methods: Reference gene primer amplification gave estimated nucleated cell counts. Repertoires were generated with immunoSEQ multiplex PCR, while TCRdb's copy carries only in-frame clones and drops some. For V, J and clone size, that table is used; D and trimming come from the DNA. Of 84,000 or so clones listed, 82% are singletons. V trimming: 5 bases; J trimming: 4 bases; junction bases outside the gene matches: 11. The CDR3 contains 15 residues. The germline CDR1 and CDR2 sequences are PRHDT and FYEKMQ (reference sequence). Sequencing used peripheral blood. V usage is TRBV13 and J usage is TRBJ2-7, with 7 positions matching TRBD2. This clonotype was obtained from a woman of 80 years or more with acute or convalescent COVID-19. In DNA, the CDR3 is TGTGCCAGCAGCAGCTGGGGGGGTCTCAGGTACGAGCAGTACTTC. As protein: CASSSWGGLRYEQYF. The full variable domain, completed using reference TRBV13 and TRBJ2-7, is AAGVIQSPRHLIKEKRETATLKCYPIPRHDTVYWYQQGPGQDPQFLISFYEKMQSDKGSIPDRFSAQQFSDYHSELNMSSLELGDSALYFCASSSWGGLRYEQYFGPGTRLTVT.